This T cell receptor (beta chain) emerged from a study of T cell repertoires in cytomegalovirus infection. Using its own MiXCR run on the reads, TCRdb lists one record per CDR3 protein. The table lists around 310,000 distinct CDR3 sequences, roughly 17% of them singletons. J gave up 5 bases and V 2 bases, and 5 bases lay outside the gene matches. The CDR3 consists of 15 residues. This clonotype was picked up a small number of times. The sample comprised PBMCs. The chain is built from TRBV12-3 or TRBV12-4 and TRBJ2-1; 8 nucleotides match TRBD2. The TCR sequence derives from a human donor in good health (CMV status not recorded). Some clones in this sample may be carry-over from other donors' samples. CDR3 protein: CASSLRPAGDNEQFF. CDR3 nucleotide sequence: TGTGCCAGCAGTTTAAGGCCAGCGGGGGACAATGAGCAGTTCTTC.